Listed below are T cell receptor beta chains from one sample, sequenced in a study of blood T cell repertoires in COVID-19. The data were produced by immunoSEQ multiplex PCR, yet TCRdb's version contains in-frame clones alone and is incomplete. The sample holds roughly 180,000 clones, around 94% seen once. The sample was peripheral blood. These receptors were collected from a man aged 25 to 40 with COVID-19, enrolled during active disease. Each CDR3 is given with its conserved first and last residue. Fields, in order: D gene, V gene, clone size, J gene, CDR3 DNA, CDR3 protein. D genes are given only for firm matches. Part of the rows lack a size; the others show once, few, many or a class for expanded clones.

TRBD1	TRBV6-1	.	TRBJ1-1	TGTGCCAGCAGTGCTCCCCAGGGGGCAGTGGGGAACACTGAAGCTTTCTTT	CASSAPQGAVGNTEAFF
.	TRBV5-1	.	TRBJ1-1	TGCGCCAGCAGCTTGACGGGAGGGTGGACTGAAGCTTTCTTT	CASSLTGGWTEAFF
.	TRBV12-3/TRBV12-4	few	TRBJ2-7	TGTGCCAGCAGTCTCTTAGGCGGCTACGAGCAGTACTTC	CASSLLGGYEQYF
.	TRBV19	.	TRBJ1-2	TGTGCCAGTAGTATAGAGATCCAGGGCCATGGCTACACCTTC	CASSIEIQGHGYTF
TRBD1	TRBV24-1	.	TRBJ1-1	TGTGCCACCAGTGATTTCCCTAGGGGGCAAAACACTGAAGCTTTCTTT	CATSDFPRGQNTEAFF
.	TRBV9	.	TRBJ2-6	TGTGCCAGCAGCGTAGTGCCACAGCTCTCCCTCTCTGGGGCCAACGTCCTGACTTTC	CASSVVPQLSLSGANVLTF
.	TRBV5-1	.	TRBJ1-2	TGCGCCAGCACAATCTCATACGGTCCTACTAACTATGGCTACACCTTC	CASTISYGPTNYGYTF
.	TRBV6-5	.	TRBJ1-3	TGTGCCAGCAGTTACGGGGGGAAGGCCTCTGGAAACACCATATATTTT	CASSYGGKASGNTIYF
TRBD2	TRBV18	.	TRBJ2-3	TGTGCCAGCTCACCCCCCTCGGCCAGCGGGGGCGGAGGTGATACGCAGTATTTT	CASSPPSASGGGGDTQYF
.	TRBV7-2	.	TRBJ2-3	TGTGCCAGCACCGACCCCCGTATTGGGGGGTCAGATACGCAGTATTTT	CASTDPRIGGSDTQYF
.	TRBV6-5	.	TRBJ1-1	TGTGCCAGCAGTCCCAACGGGTTCAACACTGAAGCTTTCTTT	CASSPNGFNTEAFF
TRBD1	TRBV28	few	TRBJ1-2	TGTGCCAGCAGTCCGGGACAGGGAACGGATGGCTACACCTTC	CASSPGQGTDGYTF
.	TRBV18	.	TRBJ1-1	TGTGCCAGCTCACCCCAGGGTAGGGGCGCGAACACTGAAGCTTTCTTT	CASSPQGRGANTEAFF
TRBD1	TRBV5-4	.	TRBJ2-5	TGTGCCAGCAGCACCGGACAGGGCGTGGAAGAGACCCAGTACTTC	CASSTGQGVEETQYF
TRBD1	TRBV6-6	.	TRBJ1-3	TGTGCCAGCGACAGGGGACTATCTGGAAACACCATATATTTT	CASDRGLSGNTIYF
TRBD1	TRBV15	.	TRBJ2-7	TGTGCCACCAGCAAAGGACAGGGAGGCTACGAGCAGTACTTC	CATSKGQGGYEQYF
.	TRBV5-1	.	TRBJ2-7	TGCGCCAGCAGCCCAGGCGCTTACGAGCAGTACTTC	CASSPGAYEQYF
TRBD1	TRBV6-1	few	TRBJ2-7	TGTGCCAGCAGTGACGGGACAGTTTTGGGCGAGCAGTACTTC	CASSDGTVLGEQYF
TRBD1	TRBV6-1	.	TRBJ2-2	TGTGCCAGCAGTGCGACAGGGTCGATCGTCGGCACCGGGGAGCTGTTTTTT	CASSATGSIVGTGELFF
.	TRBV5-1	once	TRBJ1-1	TGCGCCAGCAGCTTGGCTGTGGGGGCTCCGAACACTGAAGCTTTCTTT	CASSLAVGAPNTEAFF
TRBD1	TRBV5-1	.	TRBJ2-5	TGCGCCAGCAGCTTGGGGGACAGGGTTTCGGAGACCCAGTACTTC	CASSLGDRVSETQYF
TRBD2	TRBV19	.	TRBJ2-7	TGTGCCAGTAGGAAAGCGGGGAGCTCCTACGAGCAGTACTTC	CASRKAGSSYEQYF
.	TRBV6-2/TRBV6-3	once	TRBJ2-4	TGTGCCAGCAGTTATACTAGCAGTGAAAACATTCAGTACTTC	CASSYTSSENIQYF
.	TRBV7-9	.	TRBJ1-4	TGTGCCAGCAGCCTAAAGACAGGCCGGGTTGAAAAACTGTTTTTT	CASSLKTGRVEKLFF
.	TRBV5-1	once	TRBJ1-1	TGCGCCAGCAGCTGGGGAAGGGGGAGCGCTGAAGCTTTCTTT	CASSWGRGSAEAFF
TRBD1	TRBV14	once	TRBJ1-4	TGTGCCAGCAGCCAACGACAGGGGGCGCGCGGTGAAAAACTGTTTTTT	CASSQRQGARGEKLFF
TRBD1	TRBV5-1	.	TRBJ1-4	TGCGCCAGCAGAATGGGACAGGGGGAAAAACTGTTTTTT	CASRMGQGEKLFF
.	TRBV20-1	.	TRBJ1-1	TGCAGTGCGAGTAGGGGGTTTGTGTCGGACACTGAAGCTTTCTTT	CSASRGFVSDTEAFF
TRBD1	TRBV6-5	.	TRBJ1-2	TGTGCCAGTAGGACAGGGGGCACAAATAACTATGGCTACACCTTC	CASRTGGTNNYGYTF
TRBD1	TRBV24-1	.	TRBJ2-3	TGTGCCACCAGTGACCCCGGACAGGTGGGCACAGATACGCAGTATTTT	CATSDPGQVGTDTQYF
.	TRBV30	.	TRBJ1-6	TGTGCCTGGAGTGTAAGCAGGGGTTCACCCCTCCACTTT	CAWSVSRGSPLHF
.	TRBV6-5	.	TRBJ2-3	TGTGCCATTACGACAGGGAGGGATACGCAGTATTTT	CAITTGRDTQYF
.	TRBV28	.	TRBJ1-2	TGTGCCAGCAGTTTGGGCCAGCCCAACTATGGCTACACCTTC	CASSLGQPNYGYTF
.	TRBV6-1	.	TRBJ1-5	TGTGCCAGCAGTCTGTCGGGGGGGCGGGGGCCCCAGCATTTT	CASSLSGGRGPQHF
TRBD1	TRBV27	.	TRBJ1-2	TGTGCCAGCAGTTTAGAGGACAGGGGGCCTGGTGGCTACACCTTC	CASSLEDRGPGGYTF
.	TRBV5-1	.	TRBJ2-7	TGCGCCGGAAACCAGGGAAAGGCCTACGAGCAGTACTTC	CAGNQGKAYEQYF
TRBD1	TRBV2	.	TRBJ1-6	TGTGCCAGCAGGACAGGGGGGAATTCACCCCTCCACTTT	CASRTGGNSPLHF
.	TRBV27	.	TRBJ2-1	TGTGCCAGCACACGGGGTTCCTACAATGAGCAGTTCTTC	CASTRGSYNEQFF
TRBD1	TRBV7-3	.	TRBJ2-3	TGTGCCAGCAGCTTAGGTGCTCCAGGGGGTGGCACAGATACGCAGTATTTT	CASSLGAPGGGTDTQYF
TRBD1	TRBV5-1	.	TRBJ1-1	TGCGCCAGCAGCTTTCAGGGGGCGAACACTGAAGCTTTCTTT	CASSFQGANTEAFF
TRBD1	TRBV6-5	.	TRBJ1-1	TGTGCCAGCAGTTACACGACAGGGGGACCCACTGAAGCTTTCTTT	CASSYTTGGPTEAFF
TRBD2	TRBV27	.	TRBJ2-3	TGTGCCAGCAGTTCGACTAGCGGGGGGGCCGCGTCAACAGATACGCAGTATTTT	CASSSTSGGAASTDTQYF
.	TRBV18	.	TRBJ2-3	TGTGCCAGCTCATTCCGACAGGACAGCACAGATACGCAGTATTTT	CASSFRQDSTDTQYF
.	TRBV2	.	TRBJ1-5	TGTGCCAGCAGTGACCACTATCAGCCCCAGCATTTT	CASSDHYQPQHF
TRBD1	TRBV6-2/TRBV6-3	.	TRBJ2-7	TGTGCCAGCAGTTACCCTGGAACAGGGGCCTACGAGCAGTACTTC	CASSYPGTGAYEQYF
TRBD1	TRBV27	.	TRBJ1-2	TGTGCCAGCAGCCCCGACAGGGGCTATGGCTACACCTTC	CASSPDRGYGYTF
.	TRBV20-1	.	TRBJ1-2	TGCAGTGCGGCAGGGCGCGGCTACACCTTC	CSAAGRGYTF
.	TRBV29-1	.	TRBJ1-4	TGCAGCGTGGCTGGGGGGAGAGAAGAAAAACTGTTTTTT	CSVAGGREEKLFF
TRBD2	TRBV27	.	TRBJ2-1	TGTGCCAGCAGTTTAGGCACTAGCGGGGGGGCCACTGAGCAGTTCTTC	CASSLGTSGGATEQFF
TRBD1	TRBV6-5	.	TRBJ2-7	TGTGCCAGCAGGGACAGGGGCGAGCAGTACTTC	CASRDRGEQYF
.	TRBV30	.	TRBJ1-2	TGTGCCTGGAGTCCCCGAGCCGGGAGACCTTATGGCTACACCTTC	CAWSPRAGRPYGYTF
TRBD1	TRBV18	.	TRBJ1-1	TGTGCCAGCTCACCATCAGGGGGCGGAACTGAAGCTTTCTTT	CASSPSGGGTEAFF
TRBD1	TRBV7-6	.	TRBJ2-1	TGTGCCAGCAGCCCCGAGGGGGCGAGCTCCTACAATGAGCAGTTCTTC	CASSPEGASSYNEQFF
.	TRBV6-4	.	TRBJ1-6	TGTGCCAGCAGGGCGGACAGCCTCTATAATTCACCCCTCCACTTT	CASRADSLYNSPLHF
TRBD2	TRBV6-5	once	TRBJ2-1	TGTGCCAGCAGTTTCGGACTAGCGGGGGGAAATGAGCAGTTCTTC	CASSFGLAGGNEQFF
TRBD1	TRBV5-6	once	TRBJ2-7	TGTGCCAGCAGCTACGCGACAGGGGGGTTCTACGAGCAGTACTTC	CASSYATGGFYEQYF
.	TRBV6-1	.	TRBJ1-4	TGTGCCAGCAGTGAATGGGGCAGGGAGGGAAAACTGTTTTTT	CASSEWGREGKLFF